Sequencing of this T cell receptor beta chain was carried out in a study of shared clonotypes between healthy human individuals. Sequenced by immunoSEQ multiplex PCR; TCRdb stores in-frame clones only, minus some. This table holds 2.3 million or so clones, just over 90% found once. This CDR3 contains 15 residues. The germline CDR1 and CDR2 sequences are MDHEN and SYDVKM. The V and J ends lost 3 bases and 3 bases respectively, with 14 bases between them. The V and J genes are TRBV28 and TRBJ1-1; TRBD1 is a possible D gene (6 bases). This TCR came from a man aged 18 to 29 in good health. Some clones in this sample may be carry-over from other donors' samples. The sequencing sample was made of naive CD4+ T cells from PBMCs. Subset defined: CD45RA+ positively selected. For the CDR3, the DNA is TGTGCCAGCAGTTTTCGAGCAGGGGACCACACTGAAGCTTTCTTT. It encodes CASSFRAGDHTEAFF.